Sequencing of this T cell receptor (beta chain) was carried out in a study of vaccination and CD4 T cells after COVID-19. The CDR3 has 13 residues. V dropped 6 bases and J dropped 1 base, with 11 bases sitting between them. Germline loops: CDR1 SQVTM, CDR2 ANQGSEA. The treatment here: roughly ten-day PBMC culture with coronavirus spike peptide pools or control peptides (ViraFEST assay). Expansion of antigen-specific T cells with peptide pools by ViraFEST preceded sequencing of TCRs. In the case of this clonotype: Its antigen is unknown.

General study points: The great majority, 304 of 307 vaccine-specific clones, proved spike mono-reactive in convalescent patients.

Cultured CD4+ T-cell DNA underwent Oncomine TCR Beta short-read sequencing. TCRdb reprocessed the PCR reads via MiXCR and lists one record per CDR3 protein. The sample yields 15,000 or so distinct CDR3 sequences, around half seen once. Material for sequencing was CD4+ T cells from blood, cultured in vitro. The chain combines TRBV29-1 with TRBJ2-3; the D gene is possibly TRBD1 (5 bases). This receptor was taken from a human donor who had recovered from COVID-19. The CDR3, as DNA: TGCAGCGTCGGACACCTCGGCACAGATACGCAGTATTTT. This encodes CSVGHLGTDTQYF.